The following is a T cell receptor beta chain sequence with its context. The data were taken from a study of blood T cell repertoires in COVID-19. There are 15 residues in the CDR3. The V gene's germline CDR1 is MNHEY and CDR2 SVGAGI. V was clipped by 6 bases and J by 6 bases; unmatched bases: 12. The method was immunoSEQ multiplex PCR; TCRdb's version includes in-frame clones alone and lacks a portion of them. The profile shows 200,000 to 300,000 clones, 80% to 90% of them singletons. The receptor was isolated from a woman in her thirties who had recovered from COVID-19. This chain links TRBV6-5 with TRBJ2-7; TRBD1 matches 9 bases. What was sequenced was PBMCs or T cells enriched from blood (not recorded which). Here the CDR3 DNA reads TGTGCCAGCAGCTTATGGACCGGGACAGGGATCGAGCAGTACTTC. Encoded protein: CASSLWTGTGIEQYF.